This T cell receptor beta chain comes out of a study of post-analysis software for immune sequencing data. Unique molecular identifiers featured in each of the TCR beta cDNA libraries. TCRdb passed the PCR reads through MiXCR, listing each CDR3 protein once. This table holds 150,000 to 200,000 distinct CDR3 sequences, about 36% found once. The CDR3 covers 13 residues. Germline CDR1 is SNHLY and CDR2 is FYNNEI. Deletions cut 3 bases from V and 5 bases from J, with 7 bases between. The rearrangement uses TRBV2 and TRBJ1-4, with D hard to call. The sequence derives from a girl between 10 and 17 years old with multiple sclerosis. This specimen consisted of blood, obtained after autologous hematopoietic stem cell transplantation. CDR3 DNA: TGTGCCAGCAGTGACAGAGTGAATGAAAAACTGTTTTTT. Translated: CASSDRVNEKLFF.